These 12 T cell receptor beta chains originate from one sample sequenced in a study of PD-L1 blockade in urothelial cancer (dated by TCRdb to the late 2010s). The library was generated by the immunoSEQ multiplex PCR assay. Not all clones reach the TCRdb copy of this immuneACCESS table, which keeps in-frame sequences only. Checked studies attribute under half of the gap to unresolved V genes and leave the rest unexplained. The sample records about 50,000 clones, around four fifths of which are singletons. The ten largest clones add up to around 3.2% of the sample. Sample time point, as interpreted from the label and publication: pretreatment peripheral blood. The sequencing here drew on PBMCs, taken around atezolizumab (anti-PD-L1) treatment. The receptor source for this set is a man in his 70s with urothelial cancer.

The V and J genes are TRBV19 and TRBJ2-1, with D unclear. The V gene lost 11 bases and the J gene lost 4 bases, with 15 bases spanning the gap. This CDR3 region has 13 residues. The germline V gene encodes CDR1 LNHDA and CDR2 SQIVND (reference sequence). The CDR3 DNA sequence: TGTGCCTCCCAGGAAGGAAATTACAATGAGCAGTTCTTC. Its translation is CASQEGNYNEQFF.

The V and J genes are TRBV28 and TRBJ2-2; TRBD1 matches at 7 bases. Germline V CDR1 and CDR2: MDHEN, SYDVKM. This CDR3 has 16 amino acids. V gave up 6 bases and J gave up 0 bases; unmatched junction bases: 7. This CDR3 reads CASRYRDSTNTGELFF. The CDR3 DNA sequence: TGTGCCAGCAGGTACCGGGACAGCACGAACACCGGGGAGCTGTTTTTT.

This clone was seen a single time. V usage is TRBV9 and J usage is TRBJ1-3, with TRBD1 as a possible D gene (6 bases). CDR1 is SGDLS, CDR2 YYNGEE, per germline. This CDR3 contains 16 residues. The germline V and J ends were trimmed by 3 bases and 0 bases, with 13 bases remaining between them. The CDR3 nucleotides read TGTGCCAGCAGCGCCAGAGGGGGTTTCTCTGGAAACACCATATATTTT. It translates to CASSARGGFSGNTIYF.

The genes are TRBV6-1 and TRBJ1-3; 8 bases are a match to TRBD1. There are 15 residues in the CDR3. With V trimmed by 3 bases and J by 0 bases, 1 base remained unmatched. Germline V CDR1 and CDR2: MNHNS, SASEGT. CDR3 sequence (DNA): TGTGCCAGCAGTGACACAGGGGGCTCTGGAAACACCATATATTTT. It translates to CASSDTGGSGNTIYF.

V and J are TRBV11-2 and TRBJ1-2; possible D gene TRBD1, 6 bases. Trimming took 5 bases from V and 0 from J, leaving 22 bases between them. Germline CDR1 is SGHAT and CDR2 is FQNNGV. This CDR3 has 18 amino acids. The CDR3 sequence: CASSHHWEMTGANYGYTF. The CDR3 DNA sequence: TGTGCCAGCAGCCACCACTGGGAGATGACAGGAGCTAACTATGGCTACACCTTC.

This clone appeared once. The chain carries TRBV19 and TRBJ2-1, with TRBD2 matching over 10 bases. The V segment lost 3 bases and the J segment 7 bases; nucleotides outside the gene matches: 12. CDR3 length: 17 residues. Germline loops: CDR1 LNHDA, CDR2 SQIVND (reference sequence). CDR3 nucleotides: TGTGCCAGTAGTATCCGGCACAGCGGGAGGGCGTGGAATGAGCAGTTCTTC. This codes for CASSIRHSGRAWNEQFF.

This clone occurred a few times. The rearrangement joins TRBV11-2 to TRBJ2-1, with TRBD2 identical over 8 bases. The J segment lost 6 bases and the V segment lost 0 bases, leaving 7 bases of the junction unmatched. The CDR3 extends over 16 amino acids. Germline assignment: CDR1 SGHAT and CDR2 FQNNGV. The CDR3 DNA reads as TGTGCCAGCAGCTTAGATACCGGGACTAGGGTCAATGAGCAGTTCTTC. Translating gives CASSLDTGTRVNEQFF.

This clone was recorded once. V usage is TRBV9 and J usage is TRBJ2-5; 7 nucleotides match TRBD2. V lost 2 bases, J lost 2 bases, and 0 bases stayed unmatched. Germline CDR1 and CDR2: SGDLS and YYNGEE. The CDR3 has 13 amino acids. CDR3 amino acids: CASSVSGQETQYF. CDR3 bases: TGTGCCAGCAGCGTTAGCGGGCAAGAGACCCAGTACTTC.

CDR3 residues: CAWGGNLRGNTEAFF. The DNA for the CDR3 is TGTGCCTGGGGGGGGAACTTGAGAGGGAACACTGAAGCTTTCTTT. The V and J genes are TRBV30 and TRBJ1-1; possible D gene TRBD1, 5 bases. The germline gives CDR1 GTSNPN, CDR2 SVGIG (reference sequence). The CDR3 consists of 15 residues. V dropped 5 bases and J dropped 1 base, with 17 bases sitting between them.

V is TRBV28 and J is TRBJ2-2; D not resolved. V was clipped by 7 bases and J by 1 base, with 4 bases between them. The length of the CDR3 is 12 residues. Germline V gives CDR1 MDHEN, CDR2 SYDVKM. The CDR3 is CASNRNTGELFF. The CDR3 bases are TGTGCCAGCAATAGGAACACCGGGGAGCTGTTTTTT.

The chain has TRBV7-3 and TRBJ2-4; perhaps TRBD2 as D (6 bases). Germline lookup yields CDR1 SGHTA and CDR2 FQGTGA. The CDR3 runs 13 residues. V was cut by 5 bases and J by 10 bases, with 15 bases left in between. CDR3 sequence (DNA): TGTGCCAGCAGCCCCTCAGGAGGAGGGATTCAGTACTTC. This codes for CASSPSGGGIQYF.

This clone was counted between two and nine times. The chain combines TRBV2 with TRBJ2-7, with D perhaps matching TRBD2 (7 bases). Germline V gives CDR1 SNHLY, CDR2 FYNNEI. This CDR3 contains 13 residues. V dropped 11 bases and J dropped 3 bases, with 17 bases sitting between them. In DNA, the CDR3 is TGTGCCGCAAAGGGGGGGGACTTCTACGAGCAGTACTTC. This gives the protein CAAKGGDFYEQYF.